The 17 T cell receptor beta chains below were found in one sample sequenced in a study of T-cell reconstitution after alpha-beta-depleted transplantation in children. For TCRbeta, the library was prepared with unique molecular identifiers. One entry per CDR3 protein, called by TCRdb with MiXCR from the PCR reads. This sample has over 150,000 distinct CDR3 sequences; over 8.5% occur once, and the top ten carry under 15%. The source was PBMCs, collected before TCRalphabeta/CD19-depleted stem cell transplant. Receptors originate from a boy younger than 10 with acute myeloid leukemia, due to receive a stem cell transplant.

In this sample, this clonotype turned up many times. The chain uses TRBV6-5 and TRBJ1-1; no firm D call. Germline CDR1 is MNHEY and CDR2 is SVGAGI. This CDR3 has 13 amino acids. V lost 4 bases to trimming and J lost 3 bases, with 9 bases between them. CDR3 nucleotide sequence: TGTGCCAGCAGTTTCGGATTCGACACTGAAGCTTTCTTT. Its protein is CASSFGFDTEAFF.

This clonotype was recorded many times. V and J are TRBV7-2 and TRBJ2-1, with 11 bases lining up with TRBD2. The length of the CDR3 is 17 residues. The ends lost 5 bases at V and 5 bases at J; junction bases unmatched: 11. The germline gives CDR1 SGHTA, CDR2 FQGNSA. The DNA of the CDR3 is TGTGCCAGCAGCCCCGGCGGTAGCGGGGGGGCAAACAATGAGCAGTTCTTC. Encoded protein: CASSPGGSGGANNEQFF.

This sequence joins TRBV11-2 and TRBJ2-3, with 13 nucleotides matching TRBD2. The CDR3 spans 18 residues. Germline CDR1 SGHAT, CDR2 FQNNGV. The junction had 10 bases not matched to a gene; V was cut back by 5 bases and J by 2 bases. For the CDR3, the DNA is TGTGCCAGCAGCAAGAAGACTAGCGGGGGGACCTACACAGATACGCAGTATTTT. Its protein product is CASSKKTSGGTYTDTQYF.

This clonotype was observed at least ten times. The DNA of the CDR3 is TGCGCCAGCAGCCAACCAAGGACATTCCGGGGGGAGCTGTTTTTT. This sequence encodes CASSQPRTFRGELFF. This chain connects TRBV4-1 to TRBJ2-2, with D perhaps matching TRBD1 (5 bases). This CDR3 is 15 amino acids long. Trimming stripped 2 bases from V and 8 bases from J, with 15 bases between. CDR1 and CDR2 (germline): MGHRA, YSYEKL.

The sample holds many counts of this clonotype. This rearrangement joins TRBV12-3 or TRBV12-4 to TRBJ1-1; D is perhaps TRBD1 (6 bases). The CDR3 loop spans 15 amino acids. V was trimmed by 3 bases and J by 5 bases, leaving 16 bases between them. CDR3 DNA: TGTGCCAGCAGTTTGGGCATTCAGGGGCGAACTGAAGCTTTCTTT. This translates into CASSLGIQGRTEAFF.

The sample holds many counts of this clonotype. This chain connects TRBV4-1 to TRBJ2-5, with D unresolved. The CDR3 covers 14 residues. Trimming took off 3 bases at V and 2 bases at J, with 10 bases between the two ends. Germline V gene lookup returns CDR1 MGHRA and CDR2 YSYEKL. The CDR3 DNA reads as TGCGCCAGCAGCCACCGACGTCGGCAAGAGACCCAGTACTTC. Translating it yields CASSHRRRQETQYF.

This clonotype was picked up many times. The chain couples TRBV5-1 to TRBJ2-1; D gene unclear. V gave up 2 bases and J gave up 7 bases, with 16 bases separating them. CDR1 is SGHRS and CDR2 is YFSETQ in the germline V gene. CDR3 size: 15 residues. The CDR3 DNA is TGCGCCAGCAGCTTAGCTAACCTCCTGGGGAATGAGCAGTTCTTC. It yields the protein CASSLANLLGNEQFF.

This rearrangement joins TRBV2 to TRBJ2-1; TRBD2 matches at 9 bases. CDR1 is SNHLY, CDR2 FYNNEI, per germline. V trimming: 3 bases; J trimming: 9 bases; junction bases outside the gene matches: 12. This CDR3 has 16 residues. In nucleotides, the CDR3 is TGTGCCAGCAGTGACCGGCGCCTAGCGGGAAGCGCTGAGCAGTTCTTC. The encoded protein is CASSDRRLAGSAEQFF.

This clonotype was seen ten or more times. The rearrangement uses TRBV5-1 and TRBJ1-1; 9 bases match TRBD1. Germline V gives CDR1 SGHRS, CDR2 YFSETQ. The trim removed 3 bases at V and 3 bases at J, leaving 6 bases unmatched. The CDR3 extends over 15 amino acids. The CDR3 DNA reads TGCGCCAGCAGCTCCCACAGGGGGCAGGACACTGAAGCTTTCTTT. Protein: CASSSHRGQDTEAFF.

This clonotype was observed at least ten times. This CDR3 is CASSQESGELREQYF. CDR3 bases: TGCGCCAGCAGCCAAGAAAGCGGGGAGTTGAGGGAGCAGTACTTC. The chain combines TRBV4-1 with TRBJ2-7; 7 nucleotides align to TRBD2. Germline CDR1 and CDR2: MGHRA and YSYEKL. V lost 0 bases to trimming and J lost 7 bases; unmatched junction nucleotides: 9. This CDR3 is built from 15 residues.

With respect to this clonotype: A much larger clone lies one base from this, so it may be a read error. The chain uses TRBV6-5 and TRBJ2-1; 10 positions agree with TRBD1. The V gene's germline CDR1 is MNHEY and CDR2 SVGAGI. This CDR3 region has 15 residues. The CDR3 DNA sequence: TGTGCCAGGAGTTACAAGGGACAGGGGTCTGGTGAGCAGTTCTTC. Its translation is CARSYKGQGSGEQFF.

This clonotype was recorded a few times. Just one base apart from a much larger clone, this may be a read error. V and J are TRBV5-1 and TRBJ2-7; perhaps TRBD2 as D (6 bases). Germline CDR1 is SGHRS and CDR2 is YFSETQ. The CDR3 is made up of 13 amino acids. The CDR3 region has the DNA TGCGCCCGCAGCTTGGTCCCCGGGGGCGAGCAGTACTTC. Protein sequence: CARSLVPGGEQYF.

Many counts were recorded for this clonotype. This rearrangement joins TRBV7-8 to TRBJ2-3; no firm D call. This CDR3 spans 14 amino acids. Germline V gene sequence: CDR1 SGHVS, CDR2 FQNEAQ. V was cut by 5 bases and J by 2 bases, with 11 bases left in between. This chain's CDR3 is CASSPSGDTDTQYF. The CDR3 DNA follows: TGTGCCAGCAGCCCCTCTGGGGACACAGATACGCAGTATTTT.

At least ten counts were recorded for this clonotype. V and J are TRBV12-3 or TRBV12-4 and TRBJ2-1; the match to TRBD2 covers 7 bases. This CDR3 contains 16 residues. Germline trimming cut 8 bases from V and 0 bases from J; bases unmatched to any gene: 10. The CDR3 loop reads CASLSPAGSSYNEQFF. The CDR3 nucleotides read TGTGCCAGCCTTAGCCCAGCGGGAAGCTCCTACAATGAGCAGTTCTTC.

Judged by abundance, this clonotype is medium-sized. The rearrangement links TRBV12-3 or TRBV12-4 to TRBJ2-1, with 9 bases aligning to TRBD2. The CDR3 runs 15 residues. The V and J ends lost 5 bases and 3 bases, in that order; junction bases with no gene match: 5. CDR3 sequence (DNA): TGTGCCAGCAGTAAGACTAGCGGAGTCTACAATGAGCAGTTCTTC. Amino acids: CASSKTSGVYNEQFF.

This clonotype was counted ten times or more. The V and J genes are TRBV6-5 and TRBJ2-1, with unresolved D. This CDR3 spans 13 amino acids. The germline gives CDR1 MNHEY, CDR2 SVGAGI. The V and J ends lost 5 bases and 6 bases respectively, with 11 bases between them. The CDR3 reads CASSPASPNEQFF. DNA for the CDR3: TGTGCCAGCAGTCCCGCAAGTCCCAATGAGCAGTTCTTC.

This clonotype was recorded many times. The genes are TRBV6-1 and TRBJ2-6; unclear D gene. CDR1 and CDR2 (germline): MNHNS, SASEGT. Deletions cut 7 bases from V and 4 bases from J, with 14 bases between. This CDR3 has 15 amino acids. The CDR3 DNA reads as TGTGCCAGCACACATTTAGCTTCCGGGGCCAACGTCCTGACTTTC. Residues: CASTHLASGANVLTF.